These 6 T cell receptor beta chains share one sample of origin, sequenced in a study of CD8 T cells in ankylosing spondylitis. Each CDR3 protein is one row after TCRdb ran MiXCR on the 5' RACE reads. This sample carries about 220,000 distinct CDR3 sequences, roughly 25% of them seen once, and the ten largest clones take 5% to 8%. Sequencing input: blood, either unsorted or a sorted T cell fraction (not recorded which). All receptors come from a male donor with ankylosing spondylitis or in good health (not recorded which).

Many counts were recorded for this clonotype. The rearrangement joins TRBV12-3 or TRBV12-4 to TRBJ2-2, with TRBD2 matching over 8 bases. The CDR3 loop spans 16 amino acids. V shed 3 bases, J shed 5 bases, and the junction held 8 bases outside the gene matches. The CDR3 DNA reads as TGTGCCAGCAGTTTGGACAGCGGGAGAGGGACCGGGGAGCTGTTTTTT. Amino acid sequence: CASSLDSGRGTGELFF.

The chain recombines TRBV6-1 with TRBJ1-1; TRBD1 might be the D (6 bases). CDR1 and CDR2 (germline): MNHNS, SASEGT. This CDR3 has 17 amino acids. V dropped 7 bases and J dropped 4 bases, with 25 bases sitting between them. In nucleotides, the CDR3 is TGTGCCAGCAAAACAAAAGGGGGGTCCCCCTCGGTCACTGAAGCTTTCTTT. This translates into CASKTKGGSPSVTEAFF.

This clonotype was detected many times. This sequence joins TRBV10-3 and TRBJ2-3; D remains ambiguous. With 6 bases removed from V and 1 base from J, the gap between germline ends came to 8 bases. This CDR3 is 13 amino acids long. Germline CDR1 is ENHRY and CDR2 is SYGVKD. CDR3 region: CAIRRPGTDTQYF. The CDR3 DNA reads TGTGCCATCAGGCGGCCGGGCACAGATACGCAGTATTTT.

The V call is TRBV29-1, the J call TRBJ2-7; a weak D match, TRBD1 (6 bases). Between the trimmed V and J ends, which lost 7 bases and 3 bases, there was a span of 19 bases. The length of the CDR3 is 14 residues. Germline assignment: CDR1 SQVTM and CDR2 ANQGSEA. CDR3 residues: CSARVTGMGYEQYF. The CDR3 DNA reads TGCAGCGCTCGGGTCACAGGGATGGGCTACGAGCAGTACTTC.

Regarding this clonotype: A much bigger clone sits one base away, suggesting this may be a read error. The J gene is TRBJ2-7, the V gene TRBV24-1; 10 bases are shared with TRBD1. The CDR3 length is 16 residues. The germline V gene encodes CDR1 KGHDR and CDR2 SFDVKD. DNA for the CDR3: TGTGCCATCAGTGATCGTGGCGGGACAGGGGCACTCGAGCAGTACTTC. Translation gives CAISDRGGTGALEQYF.

This clonotype was seen at least ten times. The chain has TRBV12-3 or TRBV12-4 and TRBJ2-7, with 7 bases matching TRBD2. The CDR3 spans 15 residues. The V and J ends lost 1 base and 3 bases, in that order; junction bases with no gene match: 6. The DNA for the CDR3 is TGTGCCAGCAGTTTAGACGCTAGCGGTAACTACGAGCAGTACTTC. This sequence encodes CASSLDASGNYEQYF.